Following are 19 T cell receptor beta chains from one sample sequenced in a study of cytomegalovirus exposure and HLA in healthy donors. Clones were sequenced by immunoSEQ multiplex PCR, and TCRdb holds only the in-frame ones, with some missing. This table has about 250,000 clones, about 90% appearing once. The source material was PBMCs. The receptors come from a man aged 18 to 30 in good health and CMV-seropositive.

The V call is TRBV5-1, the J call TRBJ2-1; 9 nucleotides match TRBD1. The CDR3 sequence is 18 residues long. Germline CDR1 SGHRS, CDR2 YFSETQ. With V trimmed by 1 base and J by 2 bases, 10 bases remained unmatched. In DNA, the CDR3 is TGCGCCAGCAGCTTGCTACCATCCGGGACAGGGACCTACAATGAGCAGTTCTTC. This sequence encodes CASSLLPSGTGTYNEQFF.

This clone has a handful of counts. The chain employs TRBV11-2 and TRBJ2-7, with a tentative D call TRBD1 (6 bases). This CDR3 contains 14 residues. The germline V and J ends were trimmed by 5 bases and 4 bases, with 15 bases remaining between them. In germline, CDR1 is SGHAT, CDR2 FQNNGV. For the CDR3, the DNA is TGTGCCAGCAGCCCCCATGCAGGGGTATACGAGCAGTACTTC. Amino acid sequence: CASSPHAGVYEQYF.

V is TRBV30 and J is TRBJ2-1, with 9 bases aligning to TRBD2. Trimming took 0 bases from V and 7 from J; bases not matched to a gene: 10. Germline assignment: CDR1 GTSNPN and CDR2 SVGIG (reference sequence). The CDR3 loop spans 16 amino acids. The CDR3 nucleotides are TGTGCCTGGAGTGTAAGGCTAGCGGGAAGTAGTAATGAGCAGTTCTTC. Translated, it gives CAWSVRLAGSSNEQFF.

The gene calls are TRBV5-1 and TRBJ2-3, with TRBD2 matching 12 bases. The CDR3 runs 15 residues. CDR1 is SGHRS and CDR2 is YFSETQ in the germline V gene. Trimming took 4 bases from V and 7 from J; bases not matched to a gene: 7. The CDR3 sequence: CASSPVTSGSHTQYF. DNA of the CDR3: TGCGCCAGCAGCCCCGTGACTAGCGGGAGTCATACGCAGTATTTT.

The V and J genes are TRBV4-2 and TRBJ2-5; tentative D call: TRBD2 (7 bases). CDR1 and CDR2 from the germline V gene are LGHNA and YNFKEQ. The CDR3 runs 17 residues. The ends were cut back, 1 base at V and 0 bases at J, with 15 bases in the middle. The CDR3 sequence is CASSQAGASGYQETQYF. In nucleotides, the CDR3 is TGTGCCAGCAGCCAAGCAGGGGCTAGCGGCTACCAAGAGACCCAGTACTTC.

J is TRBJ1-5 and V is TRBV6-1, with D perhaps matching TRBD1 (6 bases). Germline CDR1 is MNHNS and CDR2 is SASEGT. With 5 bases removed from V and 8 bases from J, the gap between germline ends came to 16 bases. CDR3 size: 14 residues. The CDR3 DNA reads TGTGCCAGCAGTACACAGGGCCCCATGGAGCCCCAGCATTTT. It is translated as CASSTQGPMEPQHF.

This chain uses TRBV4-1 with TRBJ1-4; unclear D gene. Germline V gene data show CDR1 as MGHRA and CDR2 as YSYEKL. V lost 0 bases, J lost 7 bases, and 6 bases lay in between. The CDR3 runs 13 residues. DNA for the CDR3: TGCGCCAGCAGCCAAGAGAACGGTGAAAAACTGTTTTTT. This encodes CASSQENGEKLFF.

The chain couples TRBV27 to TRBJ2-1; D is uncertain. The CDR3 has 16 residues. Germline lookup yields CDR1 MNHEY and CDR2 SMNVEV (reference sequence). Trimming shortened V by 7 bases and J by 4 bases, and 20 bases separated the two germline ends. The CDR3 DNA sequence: TGTGCCAGCACGTCCTCGATGAGAGCGTGGTACAATGAGCAGTTCTTC. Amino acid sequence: CASTSSMRAWYNEQFF.

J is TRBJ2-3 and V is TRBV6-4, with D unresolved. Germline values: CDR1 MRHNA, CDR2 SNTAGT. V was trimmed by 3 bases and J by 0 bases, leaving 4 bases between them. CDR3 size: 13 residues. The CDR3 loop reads CASSESSTDTQYF. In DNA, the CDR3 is TGTGCCAGCAGTGAGTCAAGCACAGATACGCAGTATTTT.

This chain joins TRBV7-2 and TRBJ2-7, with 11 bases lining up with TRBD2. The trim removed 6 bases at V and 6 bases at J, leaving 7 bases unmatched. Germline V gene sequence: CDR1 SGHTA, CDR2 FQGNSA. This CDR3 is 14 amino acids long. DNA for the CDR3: TGTGCCAGCAGTCTTTCCGGACTAGCGGGCGAGCAGTACTTC. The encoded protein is CASSLSGLAGEQYF. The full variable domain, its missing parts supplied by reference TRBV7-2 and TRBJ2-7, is GAGVSQSPSNKVTEKGKDVELRCDPISGHTALYWYRQSLGQGLEFLIYFQGNSAPDKSGLPSDRFSAERTGGSVSTLTIQRTQQEDSAVYLCASSLSGLAGEQYFGPGTRLTVT.

The CDR3 nucleotides read TGTGCCAGCAGCTTAGTGTCGGGGCTCAATCAGCCCCAGCATTTT. This codes for CASSLVSGLNQPQHF. The rearrangement joins TRBV7-8 to TRBJ1-5, with a tentative D call TRBD1 (5 bases). The length of the CDR3 is 15 residues. Germline-derived CDR1 and CDR2 are SGHVS and FQNEAQ. The germline V and J ends were trimmed by 1 base and 3 bases, with 10 bases remaining between them. Full variable domain (missing parts from reference TRBV7-8 and TRBJ1-5): GAGVSQSPRYKVAKRGQDVALRCDPISGHVSLFWYQQALGQGPEFLTYFQNEAQLDKSGLPSDRFFAERPEGSVSTLKIQRTQQEDSAVYLCASSLVSGLNQPQHFGDGTRLSIL.

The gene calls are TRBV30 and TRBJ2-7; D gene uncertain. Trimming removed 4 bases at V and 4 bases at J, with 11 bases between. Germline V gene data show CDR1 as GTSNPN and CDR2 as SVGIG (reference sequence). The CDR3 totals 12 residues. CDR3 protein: CAWNRIEYEQYF. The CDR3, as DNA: TGTGCCTGGAATAGGATCGAATACGAGCAGTACTTC.

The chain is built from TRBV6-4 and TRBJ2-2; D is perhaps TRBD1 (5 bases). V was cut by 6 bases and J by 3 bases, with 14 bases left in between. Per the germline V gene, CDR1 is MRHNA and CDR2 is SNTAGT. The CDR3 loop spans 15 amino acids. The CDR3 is CASRPGLWDTGELFF. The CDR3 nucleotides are TGTGCCAGCAGGCCAGGGTTGTGGGACACCGGGGAGCTGTTTTTT.

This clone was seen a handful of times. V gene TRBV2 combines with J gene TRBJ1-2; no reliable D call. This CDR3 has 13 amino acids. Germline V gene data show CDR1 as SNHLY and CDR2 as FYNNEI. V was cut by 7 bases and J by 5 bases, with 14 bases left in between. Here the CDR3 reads CASKGRGPYGYTF. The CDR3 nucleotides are TGTGCCAGCAAGGGTAGAGGGCCGTATGGCTACACCTTC.

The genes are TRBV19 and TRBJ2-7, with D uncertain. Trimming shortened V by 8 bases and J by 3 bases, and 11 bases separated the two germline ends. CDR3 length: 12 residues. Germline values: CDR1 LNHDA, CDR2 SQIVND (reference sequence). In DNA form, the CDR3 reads TGTGCCAGTGCAGGAATAGGCTACGAGCAGTACTTC. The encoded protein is CASAGIGYEQYF.

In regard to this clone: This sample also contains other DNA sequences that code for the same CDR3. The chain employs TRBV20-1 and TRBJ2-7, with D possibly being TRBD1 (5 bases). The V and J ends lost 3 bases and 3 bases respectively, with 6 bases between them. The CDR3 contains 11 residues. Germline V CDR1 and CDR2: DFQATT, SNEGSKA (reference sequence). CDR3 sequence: CSASDSYEQYF. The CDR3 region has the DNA TGCAGTGCTAGTGACAGCTACGAGCAGTACTTC.

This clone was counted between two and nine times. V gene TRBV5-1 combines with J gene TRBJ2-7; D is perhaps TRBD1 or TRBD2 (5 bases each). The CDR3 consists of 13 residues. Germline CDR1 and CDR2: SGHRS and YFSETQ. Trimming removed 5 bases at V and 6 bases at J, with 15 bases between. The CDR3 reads CASRDLAGLEQYF. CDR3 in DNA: TGCGCCAGCAGAGACCTAGCAGGGCTCGAGCAGTACTTC.

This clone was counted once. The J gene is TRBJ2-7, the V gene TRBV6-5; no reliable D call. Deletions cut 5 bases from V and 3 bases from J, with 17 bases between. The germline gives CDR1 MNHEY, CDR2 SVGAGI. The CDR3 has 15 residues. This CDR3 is CASSPVENGNYEQYF. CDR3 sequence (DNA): TGTGCCAGCAGTCCGGTGGAGAACGGCAACTACGAGCAGTACTTC.

The CDR3 region has the DNA TGCGCCAGCAGCTTAGGGAATAGCAGGACCGGGGAGCTGTTTTTT. It yields the protein CASSLGNSRTGELFF. This rearrangement joins TRBV5-1 to TRBJ2-2; unclear D gene. Germline V gene data show CDR1 as SGHRS and CDR2 as YFSETQ. The CDR3 extends over 15 amino acids. Trimming removed 2 bases from V and 5 bases from J, with 13 bases in between.